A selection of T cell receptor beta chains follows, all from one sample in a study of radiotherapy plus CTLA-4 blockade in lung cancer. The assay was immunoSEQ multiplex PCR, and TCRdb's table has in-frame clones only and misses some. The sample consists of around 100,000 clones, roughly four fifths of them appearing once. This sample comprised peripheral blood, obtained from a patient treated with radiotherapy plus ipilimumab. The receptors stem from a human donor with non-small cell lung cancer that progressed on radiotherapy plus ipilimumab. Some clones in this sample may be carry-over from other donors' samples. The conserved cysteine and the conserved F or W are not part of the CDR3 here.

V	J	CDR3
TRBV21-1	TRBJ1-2	ASNLQGQGPTSNGYT
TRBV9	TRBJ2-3	ASSAILAGGLDTQY
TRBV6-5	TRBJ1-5	ASSFGQLNQPQH
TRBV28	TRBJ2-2	ASSLGRGHTGELF
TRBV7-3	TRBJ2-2	ASSLTRLAGGYHLDTGELF
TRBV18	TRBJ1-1	ASSPAGTGGAEAF
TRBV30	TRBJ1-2	AWSVYIYYGYT
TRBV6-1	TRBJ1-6	ASSEVTGGYNSPLH
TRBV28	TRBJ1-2	ASTRPRGGYGYT
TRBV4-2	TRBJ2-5	ASSQGLARLQETQY
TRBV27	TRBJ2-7	ASSFIGTTYEQY